A selection of T cell receptor beta chains follows, all from one sample in a study of T cells in localized non-small cell lung cancer. The assay was immunoSEQ multiplex PCR, and TCRdb's table has in-frame clones only and misses some. The profile shows some 2,500 clones, 20% to 25% of them singletons. The material sequenced was lung tumor tissue, taken before any cancer treatment. The source is a woman aged 40-69 years with stage I lung adenocarcinoma. Both conserved end residues are trimmed from each CDR3.

>TRBV18|TRBJ2-7
ASSPPMGSYEQY
>TRBV6-8|TRBJ2-7
ASSEMVGTGSEQY
>TRBV18|TRBJ1-1
ASSPYRPNEGYTEAF
>TRBV11-3|TRBJ2-7
ASSFYWTSGYEQY
>TRBV11-3|TRBJ1-1
ASSAWPELGWEAF
>TRBV28|TRBJ1-2
ASSLRGGVGYT
>TRBV30|TRBJ2-7
AWSGLWEDSHYEQY
>TRBV28|TRBJ2-7
ASSLGTSLYEQY
>TRBV28|TRBJ1-1
ASRDRQENTEAF
>TRBV5-1|TRBJ2-5
ASSLRTGKETQY
>TRBV6-8|TRBJ2-1
ASSYTYQQGYNEQF
>TRBV9|TRBJ2-2
ASSARDRLGELF
>TRBV9|TRBJ1-1
ASSGTDKGIPEAF
>TRBV28|TRBJ1-2
ASSPGTGSVHGYT
>TRBV7-8|TRBJ2-3
ASSLFPPGSSTDTQY
>TRBV18|TRBJ1-5
ASSQGPRQPQH
>TRBV28|TRBJ1-3
ASGRGAGNTIY
>TRBV6-1|TRBJ1-1
ASSEEQGRVAF
>TRBV6-8|TRBJ1-2
ASSVAEEYGYT
>TRBV5-1|TRBJ2-1
ASSLGAISYNEQF
>TRBV18|TRBJ2-7
ASSLLGSYEQY
>TRBV6-8|TRBJ2-1
ASSGGEGAVIDEQF
>TRBV11-3|TRBJ1-4
ASSGEDRGNEKLF
>TRBV11-3|TRBJ2-7
ASSQVRAPSYEQY
>TRBV29-1|TRBJ2-4
SPGTSGSLAKNIQY
>TRBV30|TRBJ2-7
AWKASGLREQY
>TRBV6-8|TRBJ1-4
ASRPMKGAKIEKLF
>TRBV19|TRBJ1-2
ASSIIGVTNYGYT
>TRBV11-3|TRBJ1-1
ASSPRTGRNTEAF
>TRBV29-1|TRBJ2-2
SVVGLAGMNTGELF
>TRBV29-1|TRBJ2-3
SVVLTSTDTQY
>TRBV9|TRBJ2-3
ASSASTFDTQY
>TRBV11-3|TRBJ2-1
ASSLGLAGVNEQF
>TRBV10-1|TRBJ2-1
ASMGRGEQF
>TRBV9|TRBJ1-5
ASSVTGAINQPQH
>TRBV5-1|TRBJ2-3
ASSLTAGGNTQY
>TRBV11-3|TRBJ1-1
ASSPTGASTEAF
>TRBV11-3|TRBJ1-4
ASSLGTSNEKLF